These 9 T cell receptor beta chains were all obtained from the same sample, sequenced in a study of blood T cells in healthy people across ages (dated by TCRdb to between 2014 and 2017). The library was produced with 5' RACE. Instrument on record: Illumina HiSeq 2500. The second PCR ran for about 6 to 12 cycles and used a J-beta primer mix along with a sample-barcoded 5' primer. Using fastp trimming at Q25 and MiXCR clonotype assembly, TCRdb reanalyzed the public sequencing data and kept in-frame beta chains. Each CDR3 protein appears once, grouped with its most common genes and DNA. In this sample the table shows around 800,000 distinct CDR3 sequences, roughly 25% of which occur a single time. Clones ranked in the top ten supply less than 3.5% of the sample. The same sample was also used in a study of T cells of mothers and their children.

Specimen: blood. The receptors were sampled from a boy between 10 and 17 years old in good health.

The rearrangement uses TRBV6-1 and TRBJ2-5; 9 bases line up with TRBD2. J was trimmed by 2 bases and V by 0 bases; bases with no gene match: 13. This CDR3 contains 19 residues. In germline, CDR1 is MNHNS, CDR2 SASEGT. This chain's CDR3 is CASSEAPGGGATGQETQYF. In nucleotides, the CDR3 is TGTGCCAGCAGTGAAGCGCCCGGCGGGGGGGCCACAGGTCAAGAGACCCAGTACTTC.

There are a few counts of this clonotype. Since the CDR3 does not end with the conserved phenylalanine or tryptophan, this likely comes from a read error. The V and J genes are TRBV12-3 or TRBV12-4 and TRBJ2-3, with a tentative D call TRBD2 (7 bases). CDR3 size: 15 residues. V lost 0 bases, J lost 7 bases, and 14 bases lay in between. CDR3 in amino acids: CASSLAGGLINTQYL. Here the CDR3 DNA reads TGTGCCAGCAGTTTAGCGGGGGGGCTTATAAATACGCAGTATCTT.

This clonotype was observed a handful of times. The CDR3 loop is CASSFGGSDEQYF. The CDR3 DNA follows: TGTGCCAGCAGCTTTGGGGGGAGCGACGAGCAGTACTTC. This chain uses TRBV5-8 with TRBJ2-7; a possible D gene is TRBD2 (6 bases). The germline V and J ends were trimmed by 2 bases and 5 bases, with 11 bases remaining between them. The CDR3 length is 13 residues. In germline, CDR1 is SGHTS, CDR2 YDEGEE.

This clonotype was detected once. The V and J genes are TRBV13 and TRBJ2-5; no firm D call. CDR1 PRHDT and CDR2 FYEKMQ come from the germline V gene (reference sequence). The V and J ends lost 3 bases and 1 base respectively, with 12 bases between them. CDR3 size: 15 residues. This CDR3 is CASSLYETGQETQYF. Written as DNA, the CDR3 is TGTGCCAGCAGCTTGTACGAAACCGGCCAAGAGACCCAGTACTTC.

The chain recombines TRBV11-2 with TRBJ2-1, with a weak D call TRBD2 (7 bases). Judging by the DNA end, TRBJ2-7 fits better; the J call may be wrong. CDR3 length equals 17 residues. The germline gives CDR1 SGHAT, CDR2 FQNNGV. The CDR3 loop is CASSRRLTGGGPHEQYF. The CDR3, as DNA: TGTGCCAGCAGCCGGCGACTAACGGGGGGCGGTCCCCACGAGCAGTACTTC.

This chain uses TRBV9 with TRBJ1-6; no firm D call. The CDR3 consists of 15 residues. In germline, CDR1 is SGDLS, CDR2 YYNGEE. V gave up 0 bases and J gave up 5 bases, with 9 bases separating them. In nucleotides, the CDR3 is TGTGCCAGCAGCGTAGGGACGGTTGATAATTCACCCCTCCACTTT. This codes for CASSVGTVDNSPLHF.

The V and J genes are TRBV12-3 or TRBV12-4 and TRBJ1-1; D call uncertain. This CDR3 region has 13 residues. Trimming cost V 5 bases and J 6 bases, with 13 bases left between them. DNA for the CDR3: TGTGCCAGCAGTCAGACACTGGGAGCTGAAGCTTTCTTT. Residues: CASSQTLGAEAFF.

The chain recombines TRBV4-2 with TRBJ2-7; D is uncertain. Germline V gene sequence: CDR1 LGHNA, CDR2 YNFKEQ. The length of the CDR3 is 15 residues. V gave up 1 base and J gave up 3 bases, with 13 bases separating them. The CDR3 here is CASSQASTGLYEQYF. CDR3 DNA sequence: TGTGCCAGCAGCCAAGCGTCGACGGGCCTCTACGAGCAGTACTTC.

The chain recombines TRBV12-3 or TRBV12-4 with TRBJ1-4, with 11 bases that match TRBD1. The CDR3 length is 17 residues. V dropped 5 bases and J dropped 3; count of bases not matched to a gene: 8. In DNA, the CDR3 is TGTGCCAGCAGTACGGACAGGGGGCTTTCGGCTAATGAAAAACTGTTTTTT. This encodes CASSTDRGLSANEKLFF.